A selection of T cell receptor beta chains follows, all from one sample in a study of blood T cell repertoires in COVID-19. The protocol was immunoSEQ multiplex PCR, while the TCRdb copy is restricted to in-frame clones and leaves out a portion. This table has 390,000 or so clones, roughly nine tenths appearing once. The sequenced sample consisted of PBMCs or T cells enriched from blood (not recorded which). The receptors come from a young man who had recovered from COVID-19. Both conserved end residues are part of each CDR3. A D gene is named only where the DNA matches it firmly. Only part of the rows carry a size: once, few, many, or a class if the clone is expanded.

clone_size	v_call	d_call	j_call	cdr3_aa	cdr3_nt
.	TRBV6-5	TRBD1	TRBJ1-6	CASSYGTGSESPLHF	TGTGCCAGCAGTTACGGGACAGGGTCTGAGTCACCCCTCCACTTT
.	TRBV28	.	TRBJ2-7	CASSPRWSGAKIYEQYF	TGTGCCAGCAGTCCCCGGTGGTCGGGAGCGAAAATCTACGAGCAGTACTTC
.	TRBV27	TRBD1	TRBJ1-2	CASSLLGQGVGYTF	TGTGCCAGCAGTTTGCTGGGACAGGGCGTTGGCTACACCTTC
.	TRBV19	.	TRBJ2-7	CASSIRDKQYF	TGTGCCAGTAGTATTCGCGACAAGCAGTACTTC
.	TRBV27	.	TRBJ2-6	CASRKQAYGANVLTF	TGTGCCAGCAGGAAACAGGCATATGGGGCCAACGTCCTGACTTTC
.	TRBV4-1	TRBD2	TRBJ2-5	CASSQVVGGGAETQYF	TGCGCCAGCAGCCAAGTAGTAGGCGGGGGGGCAGAGACCCAGTACTTC
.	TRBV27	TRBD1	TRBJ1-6	CASSLEALPGQLGNSPLHF	TGTGCCAGCAGTTTAGAGGCCTTACCGGGACAGTTGGGGAATTCACCCCTCCACTTT
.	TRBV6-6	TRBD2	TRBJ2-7	CASRSTSVSSYEQYF	TGTGCCAGCAGATCGACTAGCGTAAGCTCCTACGAGCAGTACTTC
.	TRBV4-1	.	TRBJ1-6	CASSQDPVLSPLHF	TGCGCCAGCAGCCAAGATCCCGTGTTATCACCCCTCCACTTT
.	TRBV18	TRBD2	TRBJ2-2	CASSPPPSGIATGELFF	TGTGCCAGCTCACCACCGCCCAGCGGGATTGCAACCGGGGAGCTGTTTTTT
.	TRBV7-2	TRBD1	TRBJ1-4	CASSPFQTGLGEKLFF	TGTGCCAGCAGCCCATTTCAGACAGGGCTGGGAGAAAAACTGTTTTTT
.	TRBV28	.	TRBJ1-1	CASSLGQMNTEAFF	TGTGCCAGCAGTTTAGGACAGATGAACACTGAAGCTTTCTTT
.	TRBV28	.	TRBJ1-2	CASNPPRGAYGYTF	TGTGCCAGCAACCCCCCCCGGGGGGCCTATGGCTACACCTTC
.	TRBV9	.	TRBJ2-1	CASSVGSGQGYEQFF	TGTGCCAGCAGCGTGGGTAGCGGGCAGGGGTACGAGCAGTTCTTC
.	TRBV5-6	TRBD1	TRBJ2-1	CASSGGQGSPNEQFF	TGTGCCAGCAGCGGGGGACAGGGAAGCCCCAATGAGCAGTTCTTC
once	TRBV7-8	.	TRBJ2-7	CASSFHTRDNSPSYEQYF	TGTGCCAGCAGCTTCCACACTCGGGACAACTCGCCATCCTACGAGCAGTACTTC
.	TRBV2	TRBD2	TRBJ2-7	CASSVGLAGAYEQYF	TGTGCCAGCAGTGTCGGACTAGCGGGGGCCTACGAGCAGTACTTC
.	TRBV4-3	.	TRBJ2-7	CASSQSQGPTPYEQYF	TGCGCCAGCAGCCAGAGTCAGGGGCCGACCCCATACGAGCAGTACTTC
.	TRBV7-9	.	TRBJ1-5	CASSLEVTSQPQHF	TGTGCCAGCAGCTTAGAGGTGACTTCTCAGCCCCAGCATTTT
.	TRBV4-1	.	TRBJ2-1	CASSPRLFTAGDEQFF	TGCGCCAGCAGCCCTCGCCTGTTTACAGCGGGCGATGAGCAGTTCTTC
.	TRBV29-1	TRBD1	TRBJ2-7	CSVGQGKTYEQYF	TGCAGCGTCGGACAGGGGAAAACCTACGAGCAGTACTTC
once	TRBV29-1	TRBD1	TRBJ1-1	CSVETSATGQGAFF	TGCAGCGTTGAAACGTCCGCGACAGGGCAGGGAGCTTTCTTT
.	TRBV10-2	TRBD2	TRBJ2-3	CASSELTSGGHTDTQYF	TGCGCCAGCAGTGAGTTAACTAGCGGGGGCCACACAGATACGCAGTATTTT
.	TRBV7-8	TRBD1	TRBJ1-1	CASRQGATNTEAFF	TGTGCCAGCAGACAGGGGGCTACGAACACTGAAGCTTTCTTT
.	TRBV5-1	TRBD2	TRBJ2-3	CASSAGGSGDTQYF	TGCGCCAGCAGCGCCGGCGGGAGCGGAGATACGCAGTATTTT
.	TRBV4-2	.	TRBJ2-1	CASSPLLRTGSSYNEQFF	TGTGCCAGCAGCCCTTTACTCCGGACTGGGAGCTCCTACAATGAGCAGTTCTTC
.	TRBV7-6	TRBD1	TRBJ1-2	CASSPDDGQGASSNYGYTF	TGTGCCAGCAGCCCGGATGACGGACAGGGGGCGTCATCTAACTATGGCTACACCTTC
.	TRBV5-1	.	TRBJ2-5	CASSLNRVKGQETQYF	TGCGCCAGCAGCTTAAACAGGGTTAAGGGGCAAGAGACCCAGTACTTC
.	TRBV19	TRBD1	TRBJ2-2	CASSPFGTGFTGELFF	TGTGCCAGTAGTCCTTTCGGGACAGGGTTCACCGGGGAGCTGTTTTTT